These T cell receptor beta chains were read from a single sample in a study of T cell changes during pregnancy in multiple sclerosis. This table comes from immunoSEQ multiplex PCR, and its TCRdb copy is limited to in-frame clones, with some not included. The repertoire holds about 70,000 clones, with 90% to 95% as singletons. Sample: peripheral blood, taken in the third trimester of pregnancy. The receptors here all came from a female donor with multiple sclerosis, enrolled in a pregnancy study. Both conserved end residues are part of each CDR3. A D gene is named only where the DNA matches it firmly.

j_gene: TRBJ2-5; d_gene: TRBD2; v_gene: TRBV12-5; CDR3aa: CASGQERGVAQETQYF
j_gene: TRBJ2-1; d_gene: TRBD2; v_gene: TRBV11-3; CDR3aa: CASSFGTSGANEQFF
j_gene: TRBJ2-2; d_gene: -; v_gene: TRBV4-3; CDR3aa: CASSQDSSTGELFF
j_gene: TRBJ1-2; d_gene: -; v_gene: TRBV4-2; CDR3aa: CASSQDTADYGYTF
j_gene: TRBJ2-3; d_gene: TRBD1; v_gene: TRBV10-3; CDR3aa: CAISISPGTGITDTQYF
j_gene: TRBJ2-1; d_gene: TRBD1; v_gene: TRBV4-3; CDR3aa: CASSMGQGDNEQFF
j_gene: TRBJ1-6; d_gene: -; v_gene: TRBV18; CDR3aa: CASSLMGGAIDSPLHF
j_gene: TRBJ2-7; d_gene: TRBD2; v_gene: TRBV5-5; CDR3aa: CASIGMVAGGYEQYF
j_gene: TRBJ2-1; d_gene: TRBD2; v_gene: TRBV5-4; CDR3aa: CASSLDGGGNNEQFF
j_gene: TRBJ2-2; d_gene: -; v_gene: TRBV7-8; CDR3aa: CASSLWGANTGELFF
j_gene: TRBJ2-5; d_gene: TRBD1; v_gene: TRBV4-3; CDR3aa: CASSQTGIQGAQYF
j_gene: TRBJ1-5; d_gene: TRBD1; v_gene: TRBV5-6; CDR3aa: CASSLTLQGANQPQHF
j_gene: TRBJ2-3; d_gene: -; v_gene: TRBV29-1; CDR3aa: CSVIDKGTDTQYF
j_gene: TRBJ2-7; d_gene: -; v_gene: TRBV2; CDR3aa: CASSDHRQVNSYEQYF
j_gene: TRBJ2-5; d_gene: -; v_gene: TRBV4-2; CDR3aa: CASSQGWRGPDETQYF
j_gene: TRBJ2-7; d_gene: TRBD1; v_gene: TRBV30; CDR3aa: CAWSGDRGGRSYEQYF
j_gene: TRBJ2-6; d_gene: -; v_gene: TRBV10-3; CDR3aa: CAISDNWGVSGANVLTF
j_gene: TRBJ2-6; d_gene: -; v_gene: TRBV13; CDR3aa: CASSLGGSGANVLTF
j_gene: TRBJ1-5; d_gene: TRBD1; v_gene: TRBV4-1; CDR3aa: CASSPQGQDNQPQHF
j_gene: TRBJ2-7; d_gene: TRBD1; v_gene: TRBV7-9; CDR3aa: CASSFLQGAREQYF
j_gene: TRBJ1-3; d_gene: -; v_gene: TRBV19; CDR3aa: CASSRAGNTIYF
j_gene: TRBJ2-5; d_gene: -; v_gene: TRBV7-9; CDR3aa: CASRRGQNIKETQYF
j_gene: TRBJ1-2; d_gene: -; v_gene: TRBV28; CDR3aa: CASILAPTGRGGYTF
j_gene: TRBJ2-7; d_gene: TRBD1; v_gene: TRBV25-1; CDR3aa: CASSLWDSSYEQYF
j_gene: TRBJ1-5; d_gene: -; v_gene: TRBV18; CDR3aa: CASSPPGGQPQHF
j_gene: TRBJ2-4; d_gene: -; v_gene: TRBV7-2; CDR3aa: CASSFTQGWKNIQYF
j_gene: TRBJ1-2; d_gene: -; v_gene: TRBV5-1; CDR3aa: CASSEQGNYGYTF
j_gene: TRBJ1-6; d_gene: -; v_gene: TRBV9; CDR3aa: CASSAGLSNSPLHF
j_gene: TRBJ2-3; d_gene: -; v_gene: TRBV10-3; CDR3aa: CAIRPSGVPDTQYF
j_gene: TRBJ2-1; d_gene: -; v_gene: TRBV2; CDR3aa: CASRRQVSISYNEQFF
j_gene: TRBJ1-5; d_gene: -; v_gene: TRBV30; CDR3aa: CAWSGRLRSNQPQHF
j_gene: TRBJ1-1; d_gene: -; v_gene: TRBV7-8; CDR3aa: CASGENTEAFF
j_gene: TRBJ2-5; d_gene: TRBD1; v_gene: TRBV7-2; CDR3aa: CASSHPGQGVETQYF
j_gene: TRBJ2-7; d_gene: TRBD1; v_gene: TRBV6-6; CDR3aa: CASRGGTGHYEQYF
j_gene: TRBJ2-5; d_gene: -; v_gene: TRBV7-2; CDR3aa: CASSLGRQVATQYF
j_gene: TRBJ2-7; d_gene: TRBD1; v_gene: TRBV27; CDR3aa: CASSPTGGVNYEQYF
j_gene: TRBJ2-1; d_gene: TRBD2; v_gene: TRBV4-1; CDR3aa: CASSQTSRQADEQFF
j_gene: TRBJ2-1; d_gene: TRBD2; v_gene: TRBV7-2; CDR3aa: CASSLVGGAYNEQFF
j_gene: TRBJ2-5; d_gene: -; v_gene: TRBV9; CDR3aa: CASSFRDYQETQYF
j_gene: TRBJ1-1; d_gene: -; v_gene: TRBV7-2; CDR3aa: CASSLGRVMNTEAFF
j_gene: TRBJ1-4; d_gene: TRBD1; v_gene: TRBV11-2; CDR3aa: CASSFRQGAAEKLFF
j_gene: TRBJ2-1; d_gene: TRBD2; v_gene: TRBV14; CDR3aa: CASSQDRLAGGAYNEQFF
j_gene: TRBJ2-2; d_gene: -; v_gene: TRBV11-3; CDR3aa: CASSLLGNGGELFF